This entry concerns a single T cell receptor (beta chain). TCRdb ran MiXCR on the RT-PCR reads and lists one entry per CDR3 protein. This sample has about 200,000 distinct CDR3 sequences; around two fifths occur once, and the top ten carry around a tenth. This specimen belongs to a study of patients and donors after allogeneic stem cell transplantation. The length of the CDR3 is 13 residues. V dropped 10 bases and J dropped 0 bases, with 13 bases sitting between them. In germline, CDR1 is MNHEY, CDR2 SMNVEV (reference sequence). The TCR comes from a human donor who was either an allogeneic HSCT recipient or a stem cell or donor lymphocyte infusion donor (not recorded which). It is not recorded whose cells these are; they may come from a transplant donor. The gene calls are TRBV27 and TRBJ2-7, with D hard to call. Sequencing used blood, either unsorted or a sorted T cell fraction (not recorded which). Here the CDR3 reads CATMKVSSYEQYF. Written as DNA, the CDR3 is TGTGCCACAATGAAGGTTAGCTCCTACGAGCAGTACTTC.